This T cell receptor (beta chain) emerged from a study of Ad26.COV2.S vaccination and SARS-CoV-2 variants. General study findings and limits: Vaccine recipients had higher spike-specific TCR breadth than placebo recipients.

The length of the CDR3 is 16 residues. V lost 0 bases to trimming and J lost 7 bases, with 15 bases between them. Germline V gene lookup returns CDR1 LGHNA and CDR2 YSLEER. Documented treatment: around 19 received Ad26.COV2.S at low or high dose, single or two shots; five or six received placebo; per-sample allocation not given. Sampling was done on day 63 after the first vaccine or placebo injection. Repertoires were generated with immunoSEQ multiplex PCR, while TCRdb's copy carries only in-frame clones and drops some. The sample holds 300,000 to 350,000 clones, around 84% seen once. This clone occurred a few times. Its matching antigen is unknown.

This chain joins TRBV4-3 and TRBJ2-2; no reliable D call. The source was peripheral blood, collected in a trial of Ad26.COV2.S vaccine versus placebo. This sequence originates from a person between 18 and 59 years old who received the Ad26.COV2.S COVID-19 vaccine or a placebo. CDR3 residues: CASSQDFPPPSGELFF. CDR3 DNA: TGCGCCAGCAGCCAAGATTTCCCCCCTCCTAGCGGGGAGCTGTTTTTT.